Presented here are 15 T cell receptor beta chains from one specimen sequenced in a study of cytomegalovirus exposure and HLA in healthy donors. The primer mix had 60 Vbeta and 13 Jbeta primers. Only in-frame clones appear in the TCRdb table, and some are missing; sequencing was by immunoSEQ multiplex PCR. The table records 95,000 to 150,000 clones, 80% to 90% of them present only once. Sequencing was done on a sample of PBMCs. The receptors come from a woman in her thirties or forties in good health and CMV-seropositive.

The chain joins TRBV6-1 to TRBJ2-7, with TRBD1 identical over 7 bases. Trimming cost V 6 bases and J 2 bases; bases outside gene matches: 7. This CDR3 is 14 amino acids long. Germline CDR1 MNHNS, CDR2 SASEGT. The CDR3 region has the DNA TGTGCCAGCAGGCTACAGGGGATTACCTACGAGCAGTACTTC. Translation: CASRLQGITYEQYF.

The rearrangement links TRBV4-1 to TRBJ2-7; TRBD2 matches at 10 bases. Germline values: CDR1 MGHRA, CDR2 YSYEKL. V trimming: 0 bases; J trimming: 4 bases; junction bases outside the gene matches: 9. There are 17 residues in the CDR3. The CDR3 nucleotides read TGCGCCAGCAGCCAAGACTCCCCCCTAGCGGGAGTTTACGAGCAGTACTTC. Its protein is CASSQDSPLAGVYEQYF.

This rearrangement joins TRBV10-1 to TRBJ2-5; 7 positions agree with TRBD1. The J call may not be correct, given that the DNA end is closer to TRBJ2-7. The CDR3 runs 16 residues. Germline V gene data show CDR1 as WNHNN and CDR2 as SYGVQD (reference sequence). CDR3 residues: CASSESSWDSVYEQYF. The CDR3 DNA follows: TGCGCCAGCAGTGAGTCGAGCTGGGACAGCGTCTACGAGCAGTACTTC.

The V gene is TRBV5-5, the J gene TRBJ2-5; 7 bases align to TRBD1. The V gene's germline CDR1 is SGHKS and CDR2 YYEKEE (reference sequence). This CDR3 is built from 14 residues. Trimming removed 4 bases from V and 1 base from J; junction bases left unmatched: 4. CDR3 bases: TGTGCCAGCAGCCTGGGGACAGCCCAAGAGACCCAGTACTTC. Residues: CASSLGTAQETQYF.

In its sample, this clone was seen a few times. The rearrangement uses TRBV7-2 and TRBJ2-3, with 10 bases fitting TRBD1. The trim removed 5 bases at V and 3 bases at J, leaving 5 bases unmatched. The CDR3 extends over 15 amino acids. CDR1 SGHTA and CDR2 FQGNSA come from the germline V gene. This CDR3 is CASSPWDRGTDTQYF. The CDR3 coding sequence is TGTGCCAGCAGCCCGTGGGACAGGGGAACAGATACGCAGTATTTT.

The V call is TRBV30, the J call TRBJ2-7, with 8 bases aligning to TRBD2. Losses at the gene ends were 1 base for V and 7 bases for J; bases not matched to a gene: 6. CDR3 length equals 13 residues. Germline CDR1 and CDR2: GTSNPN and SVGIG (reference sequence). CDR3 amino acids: CAWSAVASGEQYF. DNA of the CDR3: TGTGCCTGGAGTGCAGTCGCTAGCGGGGAGCAGTACTTC. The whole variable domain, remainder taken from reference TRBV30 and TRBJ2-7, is SQTIHQWPATLVQPVGSPLSLECTVEGTSNPNLYWYRQAAGRGLQLLFYSVGIGQISSEVPQNLSASRPQDRQFILSSKKLLLSDSGFYLCAWSAVASGEQYFGPGTRLTVT.

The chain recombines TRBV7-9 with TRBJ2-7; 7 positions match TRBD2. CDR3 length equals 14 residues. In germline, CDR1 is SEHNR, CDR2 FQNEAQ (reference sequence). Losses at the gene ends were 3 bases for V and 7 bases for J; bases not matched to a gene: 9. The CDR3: CASSFGRLTGEQYF. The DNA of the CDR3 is TGTGCCAGCAGCTTCGGGAGGTTGACGGGTGAGCAGTACTTC.

The CDR3 sequence: CASSLPDRLGDPDTEAFF. DNA of the CDR3: TGTGCCAGCAGCTTACCAGACAGGTTGGGAGATCCCGACACTGAAGCTTTCTTT. V gene TRBV9 combines with J gene TRBJ1-1, with a possible D match to TRBD1 (6 bases). This CDR3 is built from 18 residues. V lost 4 bases and J lost 3, with 25 bases in between. The germline CDR1 and CDR2 sequences are SGDLS and YYNGEE.

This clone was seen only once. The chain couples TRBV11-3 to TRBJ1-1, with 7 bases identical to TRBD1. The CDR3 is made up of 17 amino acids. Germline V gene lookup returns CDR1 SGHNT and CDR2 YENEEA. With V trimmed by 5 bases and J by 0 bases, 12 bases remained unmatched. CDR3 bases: TGTGCCAGCAGCCCCAAGACAGGGATAGTAATGAACACTGAAGCTTTCTTT. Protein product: CASSPKTGIVMNTEAFF. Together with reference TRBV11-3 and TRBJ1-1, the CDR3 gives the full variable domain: EAGVVQSPRYKIIEKKQPVAFWCNPISGHNTLYWYLQNLGQGPELLIRYENEEAVDDSQLPKDRFSAERLKGVDSTLKIQPAELGDSAVYLCASSPKTGIVMNTEAFFGQGTRLTVV.

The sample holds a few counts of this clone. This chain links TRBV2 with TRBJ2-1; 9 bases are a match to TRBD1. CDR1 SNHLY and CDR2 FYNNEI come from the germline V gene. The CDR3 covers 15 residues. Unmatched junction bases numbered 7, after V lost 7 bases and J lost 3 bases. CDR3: CASIPGQGVYNEQFF. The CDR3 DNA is TGTGCCAGCATCCCGGGACAGGGAGTCTACAATGAGCAGTTCTTC.

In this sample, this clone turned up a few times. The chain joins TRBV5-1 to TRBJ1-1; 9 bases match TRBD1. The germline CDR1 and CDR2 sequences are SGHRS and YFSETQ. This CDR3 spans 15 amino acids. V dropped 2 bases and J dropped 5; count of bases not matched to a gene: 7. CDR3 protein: CASSLDTGGGTEAFF. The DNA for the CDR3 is TGCGCCAGCAGCTTAGATACAGGGGGCGGAACTGAAGCTTTCTTT. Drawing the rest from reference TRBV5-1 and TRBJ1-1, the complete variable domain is KAGVTQTPRYLIKTRGQQVTLSCSPISGHRSVSWYQQTPGQGLQFLFEYFSETQRNKGNFPGRFSGRQFSNSRSEMNVSTLELGDSALYLCASSLDTGGGTEAFFGQGTRLTVV.

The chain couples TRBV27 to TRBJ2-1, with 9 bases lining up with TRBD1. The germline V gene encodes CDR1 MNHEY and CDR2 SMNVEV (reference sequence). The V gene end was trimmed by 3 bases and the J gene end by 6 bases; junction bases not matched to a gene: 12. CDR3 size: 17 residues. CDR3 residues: CASSFLPGTGPGNEQFF. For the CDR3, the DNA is TGTGCCAGCAGTTTCCTCCCCGGGACAGGGCCAGGCAATGAGCAGTTCTTC.

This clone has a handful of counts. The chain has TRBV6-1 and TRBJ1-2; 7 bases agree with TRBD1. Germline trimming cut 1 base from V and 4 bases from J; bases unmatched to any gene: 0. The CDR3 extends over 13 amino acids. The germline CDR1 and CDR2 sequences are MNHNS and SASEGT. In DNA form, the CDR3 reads TGTGCCAGCAGTGAAGACAGGGGCTATGGCTACACCTTC. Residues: CASSEDRGYGYTF.

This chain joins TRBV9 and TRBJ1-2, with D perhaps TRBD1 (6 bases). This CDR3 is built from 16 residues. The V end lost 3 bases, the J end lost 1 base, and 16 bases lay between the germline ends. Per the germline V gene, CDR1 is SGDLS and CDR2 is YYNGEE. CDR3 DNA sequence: TGTGCCAGCAGCGACCAGGGGCGCCCACTTAACTATGGCTACACCTTC. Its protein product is CASSDQGRPLNYGYTF.

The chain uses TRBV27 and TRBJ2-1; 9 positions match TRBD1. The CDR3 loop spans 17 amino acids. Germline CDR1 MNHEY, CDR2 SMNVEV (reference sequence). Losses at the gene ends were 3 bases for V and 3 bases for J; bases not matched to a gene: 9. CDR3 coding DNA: TGTGCCAGCAGTTTCCTTGGGACAGGGTGGTTCTACAATGAGCAGTTCTTC. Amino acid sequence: CASSFLGTGWFYNEQFF.